Each of the 27 T cell receptor beta chains below was sequenced from the same sample in a study of a mutant IDH1 vaccine in newly diagnosed glioma. Described time point: week 5, during vaccination. Vaccination used 300 ug of mutant IDH1 20-mer peptide per dose, with topical imiquimod. These TCRs' antigens remain unknown. TCRdb's table, derived via immunoSEQ multiplex PCR, lists solely in-frame clones and lacks some. Counted here are approximately 80,000 clones, 91% occurring once; the ten biggest clones make up roughly 0.5%. The specimen was PBMCs, collected from a glioma patient whose treatment included an IDH1 peptide vaccine. The receptors shown here come from a woman aged 45-65 years with glioma.

The genes are TRBV10-1 and TRBJ1-3; the D is unclear. CDR1 and CDR2 (germline): WNHNN, SYGVQD (reference sequence). V was pared by 0 bases and J by 1 base, with 10 bases between. This CDR3 has 16 amino acids. The CDR3 coding sequence is TGCGCCAGCAGTGAGTCTAACCAGCCATCTGGAAACACCATATATTTT. Its translation: CASSESNQPSGNTIYF.

The gene calls are TRBV29-1 and TRBJ2-7; D is unclear. There are 12 residues in the CDR3. Germline V lookup: CDR1 SQVTM, CDR2 ANQGSEA. Trimming shortened V by 6 bases and J by 0 bases, and 9 bases separated the two germline ends. CDR3 protein: CSVGSVSYEQYF. CDR3 sequence (DNA): TGCAGCGTCGGGTCCGTCTCCTACGAGCAGTACTTC.

The V and J genes are TRBV20-1 and TRBJ2-5, with no clear D. Trimming left V 6 bases short and J 5 bases short, with 7 bases between. The CDR3 spans 10 residues. The germline V gene encodes CDR1 DFQATT and CDR2 SNEGSKA (reference sequence). CDR3 sequence (DNA): TGCAGTGCGGGAATGGAGACCCAGTACTTC. The encoded protein is CSAGMETQYF.

The CDR3 sequence is CASRNTVDRVNNGYTF. DNA of the CDR3: TGTGCCAGCAGGAATACCGTGGACAGGGTAAACAATGGCTACACCTTC. The chain combines TRBV7-9 with TRBJ1-2, with 8 bases fitting TRBD1. CDR3 length: 16 residues. Germline V gene sequence: CDR1 SEHNR, CDR2 FQNEAQ (reference sequence). V lost 6 bases to trimming and J lost 6 bases; unmatched junction nucleotides: 15.

This CDR3 is CASLGQNTGELFF. DNA for the CDR3: TGTGCCAGCCTGGGACAGAACACCGGGGAGCTGTTTTTT. The chain is built from TRBV28 and TRBJ2-2; D is possibly TRBD1 (6 bases). The CDR3 runs to 13 residues. Germline-derived CDR1 and CDR2 are MDHEN and SYDVKM. V gave up 8 bases and J gave up 1 base, with 8 bases separating them.

This chain connects TRBV5-4 to TRBJ1-3; unclear D gene. Trimming took off 0 bases at V and 9 bases at J, with 16 bases between the two ends. From germline, CDR1 is SGHNT and CDR2 YYREEE (reference sequence). The CDR3 consists of 15 residues. CDR3 amino acids: CASSLGGSLEGTIYF. The CDR3 region has the DNA TGTGCCAGCAGCTTGGGTGGATCCTTAGAGGGCACCATATATTTT.

The genes are TRBV6-1 and TRBJ2-7; 9 nucleotides line up with TRBD2. With 3 bases clipped from V and 6 bases from J, the junction kept 6 bases outside the gene matches. Germline V gene data show CDR1 as MNHNS and CDR2 as SASEGT. CDR3 size: 14 residues. CDR3 in DNA: TGTGCCAGCAGTGACGCGGGAGGGCCTGCCGAGCAGTACTTC. Translated: CASSDAGGPAEQYF.

In DNA form, the CDR3 reads TGTGCCAGCAGCTTAGCTGATGAAGCTTTCTTT. This sequence encodes CASSLADEAFF. The V and J genes are TRBV11-2 and TRBJ1-1; D ambiguous. Per the germline V gene, CDR1 is SGHAT and CDR2 is FQNNGV. V was cut by 1 base and J by 7 bases, with 4 bases left in between. The CDR3 covers 11 residues.

The chain recombines TRBV7-8 with TRBJ2-1; 7 bases align to TRBD2. CDR1 SGHVS and CDR2 FQNEAQ come from the germline V gene. J gave up 0 bases and V 5 bases, and 16 bases lay outside the gene matches. The CDR3 contains 19 residues. The CDR3 reads CASSLPTRGSAHSYNEQFF. For the CDR3, the DNA is TGTGCCAGCAGCCTCCCGACGCGCGGGAGCGCCCACTCCTACAATGAGCAGTTCTTC.

The rearrangement joins TRBV4-1 to TRBJ2-7; D perhaps matches TRBD1 (6 bases). The germline gives CDR1 MGHRA, CDR2 YSYEKL. The V end was cut by 4 bases, the J end by 0 bases, with 13 bases between. This CDR3 contains 15 residues. CDR3 sequence reads: CASSLGQYSSYEQYF. In nucleotides, the CDR3 is TGCGCCAGCAGCCTTGGACAGTACTCCTCCTACGAGCAGTACTTC.

This chain links TRBV18 with TRBJ2-7; 8 nucleotides agree with TRBD1. There are 16 residues in the CDR3. With V trimmed by 0 bases and J by 2 bases, 6 bases remained unmatched. Germline CDR1 and CDR2: KGHSH and LQKENI. The CDR3, as DNA: TGTGCCAGCTCACCACCCCCTGGACAGGGCACCTACGAGCAGTACTTC. Its protein product is CASSPPPGQGTYEQYF.

The chain uses TRBV19 and TRBJ2-6; D is perhaps TRBD1 (5 bases). V dropped 9 bases and J dropped 1 base, with 10 bases sitting between them. Germline V gene data show CDR1 as LNHDA and CDR2 as SQIVND (reference sequence). The CDR3 consists of 14 residues. For the CDR3, the DNA is TGTGCCAGCGAGACAGAGTCTGGGGCCAACGTCCTGACTTTC. Translated, it gives CASETESGANVLTF. The whole variable domain, filled in from reference TRBV19 and TRBJ2-6, reads DGGITQSPKYLFRKEGQNVTLSCEQNLNHDAMYWYRQDPGQGLRLIYYSQIVNDFQKGDIAEGYSVSREKKESFPLTVTSAQKNPTAFYLCASETESGANVLTFGAGSRLTVL.

This clone was observed once. J is TRBJ2-7 and V is TRBV6-4; the D gene is possibly TRBD1 (7 bases). Germline values: CDR1 MRHNA, CDR2 SNTAGT. V lost 4 bases and J 2 bases, leaving 24 bases between the germline ends. The CDR3 is made up of 18 amino acids. The CDR3 sequence: CASSGGFGGGTDPYEQYF. CDR3 nucleotides: TGTGCCAGCAGTGGAGGGTTCGGAGGGGGGACAGACCCCTACGAGCAGTACTTC.

V gene TRBV30 combines with J gene TRBJ2-2; D is ambiguous. Germline CDR1 is GTSNPN and CDR2 is SVGIG (reference sequence). This CDR3 spans 13 amino acids. V was pared by 5 bases and J by 0 bases, with 7 bases between. The CDR3 region has the DNA TGTGCCTGGGGTGACTCGAACACCGGGGAGCTGTTTTTT. Translating it yields CAWGDSNTGELFF.

This sequence joins TRBV6-4 and TRBJ2-1, with 9 bases identical to TRBD2. The CDR3 length is 13 residues. From germline, CDR1 is MRHNA and CDR2 SNTAGT. The J segment lost 10 bases and the V segment lost 5 bases, leaving 6 bases of the junction unmatched. The CDR3 nucleotides are TGTGCCAGCAGTACTATCGGACTAGCGGAGCAGTTCTTC. It translates to CASSTIGLAEQFF.

The V gene is TRBV28, the J gene TRBJ2-3, with 8 bases lining up with TRBD2. Germline-derived CDR1 and CDR2 are MDHEN and SYDVKM. There are 15 residues in the CDR3. Unmatched junction bases numbered 10, after V lost 8 bases and J lost 3 bases. CDR3 coding DNA: TGTGCCAGCGCCGATGGGGGCGGGAGGACAGATACGCAGTATTTT. Residues: CASADGGGRTDTQYF.

The chain links TRBV5-1 to TRBJ2-5, with TRBD1 matching over 8 bases. The better agreement between TRBJ2-7 and the DNA end casts doubt on the J call. The CDR3 runs 15 residues. Looked up from germline, CDR1 is SGHRS and CDR2 is YFSETQ. The CDR3 spells CASSLGQGIYYEQYF. The CDR3, as DNA: TGCGCCAGCAGCTTGGGACAGGGGATTTACTACGAGCAGTACTTC.

The chain is built from TRBV30 and TRBJ1-4, with D perhaps matching TRBD1 (6 bases). This CDR3 is 13 amino acids long. Germline-derived CDR1 and CDR2 are GTSNPN and SVGIG (reference sequence). V lost 6 bases, J lost 7 bases, and 15 bases lay in between. The CDR3 bases are TGTGCCTGTACGGACAGAGTGTTTGAAAAACTGTTTTTT. It yields the protein CACTDRVFEKLFF.

The V gene is TRBV6-1, the J gene TRBJ2-2; D is perhaps TRBD1 or TRBD2 (5 bases each). The CDR3 length is 14 residues. V was clipped by 3 bases and J by 5 bases, with 10 bases between them. Per the germline V gene, CDR1 is MNHNS and CDR2 is SASEGT. This chain's CDR3 is CASSEGDGTGELFF. The CDR3 nucleotides are TGTGCCAGCAGTGAGGGGGATGGAACCGGGGAGCTGTTTTTT.

V usage is TRBV6-1 and J usage is TRBJ2-3, with TRBD2 matching over 9 bases. Germline lookup yields CDR1 MNHNS and CDR2 SASEGT. The CDR3 contains 15 residues. V shed 6 bases and J 3 bases; nucleotides not matched to a gene: 7. As DNA, the CDR3 is TGTGCCAGCAGGGATAGCGGGAGTCGAACAGATACGCAGTATTTT. Amino acid sequence: CASRDSGSRTDTQYF.

The rearrangement joins TRBV10-3 to TRBJ2-5, with a tentative D call TRBD2 (5 bases). The end of the DNA fits TRBJ2-7 better, so the J call may be wrong. CDR1 and CDR2 from the germline V gene are ENHRY and SYGVKD. This CDR3 spans 12 amino acids. CDR3 region: CAISGDGNEQYF. CDR3 DNA: TGTGCCATCAGTGGAGACGGGAACGAGCAGTACTTC.

The V gene is TRBV5-1, the J gene TRBJ1-2, with a possible D match to TRBD1 (6 bases). The CDR3 spans 13 residues. Germline loops: CDR1 SGHRS, CDR2 YFSETQ. The ends were cut back, 3 bases at V and 4 bases at J, with 10 bases in the middle. The CDR3 DNA follows: TGCGCCAGCAGCTGGACAGAATCCTATGGCTACACCTTC. It encodes CASSWTESYGYTF. Looking up the rest from reference TRBV5-1 and TRBJ1-2 gives the full variable domain: KAGVTQTPRYLIKTRGQQVTLSCSPISGHRSVSWYQQTPGQGLQFLFEYFSETQRNKGNFPGRFSGRQFSNSRSEMNVSTLELGDSALYLCASSWTESYGYTFGSGTRLTVV.

The chain recombines TRBV25-1 with TRBJ2-5; 7 nucleotides line up with TRBD1. With V trimmed by 3 bases and J by 1 base, 2 bases remained unmatched. CDR1 is MGHDK, CDR2 SYGVNS, per germline. There are 14 residues in the CDR3. Here the CDR3 DNA reads TGTGCCAGCAGTGATGGGACAGTCCAAGAGACCCAGTACTTC. Protein product: CASSDGTVQETQYF.

The V gene is TRBV6-5, the J gene TRBJ1-2; 7 bases match TRBD1. V was clipped by 6 bases and J by 5 bases; unmatched bases: 3. Per the germline V gene, CDR1 is MNHEY and CDR2 is SVGAGI. CDR3 length: 12 amino acids. The CDR3 loop is CASRETGYGYTF. CDR3 DNA sequence: TGTGCCAGCAGGGAGACAGGGTATGGCTACACCTTC.

The J gene is TRBJ2-5, the V gene TRBV9, with 7 positions matching TRBD2. Germline values: CDR1 SGDLS, CDR2 YYNGEE. The CDR3 contains 16 residues. With V trimmed by 5 bases and J by 5 bases, 15 bases remained unmatched. The DNA of the CDR3 is TGTGCCAGCAGTGGAGGAGAAGCGGGACTCGGGGAGACCCAGTACTTC. This gives the protein CASSGGEAGLGETQYF.

The chain combines TRBV28 with TRBJ1-2, with D unresolved. The CDR3 extends over 12 amino acids. V was clipped by 3 bases and J by 4 bases, with 6 bases between them. Germline CDR1 is MDHEN and CDR2 is SYDVKM. The CDR3 DNA follows: TGTGCCAGCAGTTTGGCAGGCTATGGCTACACCTTC. Protein: CASSLAGYGYTF.

This clone is a singleton in its sample. The J gene is TRBJ2-1, the V gene TRBV7-8, with D possibly TRBD2 on 6 matching bases. This CDR3 spans 13 amino acids. Germline-derived CDR1 and CDR2 are SGHVS and FQNEAQ. The V and J ends lost 5 bases and 9 bases respectively, with 14 bases between them. The CDR3 spells CASSARLVPEQFF. The CDR3 region has the DNA TGTGCCAGCAGCGCGAGACTAGTCCCTGAGCAGTTCTTC.